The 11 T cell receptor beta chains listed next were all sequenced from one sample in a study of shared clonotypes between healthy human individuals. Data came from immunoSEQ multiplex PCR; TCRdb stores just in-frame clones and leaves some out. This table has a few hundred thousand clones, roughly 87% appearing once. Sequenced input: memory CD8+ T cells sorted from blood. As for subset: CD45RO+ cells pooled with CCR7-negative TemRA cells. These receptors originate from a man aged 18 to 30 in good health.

CDR3 sequence reads: CASGRLLGYTF. The CDR3 DNA reads as TGTGCCAGCGGGAGACTTTTGGGCTACACCTTC. The genes are TRBV28 and TRBJ1-2; D is ambiguous. This CDR3 spans 11 amino acids. The V gene's germline CDR1 is MDHEN and CDR2 SYDVKM. The ends were cut back, 8 bases at V and 8 bases at J, with 12 bases in the middle.

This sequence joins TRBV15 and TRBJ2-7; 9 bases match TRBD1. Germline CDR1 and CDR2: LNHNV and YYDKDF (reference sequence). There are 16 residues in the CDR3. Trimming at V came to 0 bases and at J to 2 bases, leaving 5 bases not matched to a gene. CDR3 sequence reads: CATSRDRGQGTYEQYF. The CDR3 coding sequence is TGTGCCACCAGCAGAGATCGGGGACAGGGTACCTACGAGCAGTACTTC.

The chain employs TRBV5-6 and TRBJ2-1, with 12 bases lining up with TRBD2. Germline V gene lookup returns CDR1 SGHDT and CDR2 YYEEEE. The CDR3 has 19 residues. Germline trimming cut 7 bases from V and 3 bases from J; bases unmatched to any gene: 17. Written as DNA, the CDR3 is TGTGCCAGCGGATCGACTAGCGGGGGCACAATGACCCTCTACAATGAGCAGTTCTTC. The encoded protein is CASGSTSGGTMTLYNEQFF.

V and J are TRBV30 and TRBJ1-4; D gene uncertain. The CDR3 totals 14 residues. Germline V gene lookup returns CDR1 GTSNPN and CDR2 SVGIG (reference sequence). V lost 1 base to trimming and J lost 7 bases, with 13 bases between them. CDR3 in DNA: TGTGCCTGGAGTGGATCCTTGGTGGGTGAAAAACTGTTTTTT. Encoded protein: CAWSGSLVGEKLFF.

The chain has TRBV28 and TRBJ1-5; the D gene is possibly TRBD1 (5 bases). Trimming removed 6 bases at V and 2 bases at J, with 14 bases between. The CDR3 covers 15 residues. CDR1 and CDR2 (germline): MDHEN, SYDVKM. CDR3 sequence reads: CASRSGRAGNQPQHF. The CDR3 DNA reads TGTGCCAGCAGGTCCGGCAGGGCGGGCAATCAGCCCCAGCATTTT. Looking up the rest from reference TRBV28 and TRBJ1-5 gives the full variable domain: DVKVTQSSRYLVKRTGEKVFLECVQDMDHENMFWYRQDPGLGLRLIYFSYDVKMKEKGDIPEGYSVSREKKERFSLILESASTNQTSMYLCASRSGRAGNQPQHFGDGTRLSIL.

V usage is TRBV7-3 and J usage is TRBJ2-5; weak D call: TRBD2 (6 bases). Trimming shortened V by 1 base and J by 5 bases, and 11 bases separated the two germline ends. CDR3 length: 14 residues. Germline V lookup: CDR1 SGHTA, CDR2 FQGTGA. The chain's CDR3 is CASSLMGGAETQYF. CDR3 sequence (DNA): TGTGCCAGCAGCTTAATGGGGGGAGCCGAGACCCAGTACTTC.

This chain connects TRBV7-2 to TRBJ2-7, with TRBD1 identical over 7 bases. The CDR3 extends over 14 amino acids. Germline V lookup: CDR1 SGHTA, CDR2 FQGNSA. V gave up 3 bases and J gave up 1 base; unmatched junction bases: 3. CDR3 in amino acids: CASSLTGISYEQYF. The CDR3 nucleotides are TGTGCCAGCAGCTTGACAGGGATTTCCTACGAGCAGTACTTC.

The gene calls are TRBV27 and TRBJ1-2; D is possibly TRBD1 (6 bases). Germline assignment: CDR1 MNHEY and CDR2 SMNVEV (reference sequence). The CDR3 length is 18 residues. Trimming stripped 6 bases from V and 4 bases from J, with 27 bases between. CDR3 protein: CASSEFGGAGSSGYGYTF. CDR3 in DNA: TGTGCCAGCAGCGAGTTTGGGGGCGCGGGCAGTTCGGGCTATGGCTACACCTTC.

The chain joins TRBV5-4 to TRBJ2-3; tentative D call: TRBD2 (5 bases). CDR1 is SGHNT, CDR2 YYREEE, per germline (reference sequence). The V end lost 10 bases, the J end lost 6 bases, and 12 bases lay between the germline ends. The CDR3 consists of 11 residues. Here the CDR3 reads CAFPGVDTQYF. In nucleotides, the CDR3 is TGTGCCTTCCCCGGGGTTGATACGCAGTATTTT.

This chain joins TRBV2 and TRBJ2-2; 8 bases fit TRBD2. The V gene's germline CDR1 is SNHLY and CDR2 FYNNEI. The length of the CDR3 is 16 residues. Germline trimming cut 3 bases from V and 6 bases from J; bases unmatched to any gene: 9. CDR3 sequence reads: CASSDYLAGSAGELFF. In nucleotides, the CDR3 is TGTGCCAGCAGTGATTACCTAGCGGGTAGTGCCGGGGAGCTGTTTTTT. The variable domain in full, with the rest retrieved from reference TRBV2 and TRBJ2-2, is EPEVTQTPSHQVTQMGQEVILRCVPISNHLYFYWYRQILGQKVEFLVSFYNNEISEKSEIFDDQFSVERPDGSNFTLKIRSTKLEDSAMYFCASSDYLAGSAGELFFGEGSRLTVL.

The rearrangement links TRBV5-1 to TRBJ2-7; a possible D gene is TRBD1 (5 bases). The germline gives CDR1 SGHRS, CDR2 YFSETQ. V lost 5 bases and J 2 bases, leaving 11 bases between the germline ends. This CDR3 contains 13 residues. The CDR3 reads CASSARGPYEQYF. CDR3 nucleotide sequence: TGCGCCAGCAGTGCTAGGGGCCCCTACGAGCAGTACTTC. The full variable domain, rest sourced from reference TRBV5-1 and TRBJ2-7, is KAGVTQTPRYLIKTRGQQVTLSCSPISGHRSVSWYQQTPGQGLQFLFEYFSETQRNKGNFPGRFSGRQFSNSRSEMNVSTLELGDSALYLCASSARGPYEQYFGPGTRLTVT.